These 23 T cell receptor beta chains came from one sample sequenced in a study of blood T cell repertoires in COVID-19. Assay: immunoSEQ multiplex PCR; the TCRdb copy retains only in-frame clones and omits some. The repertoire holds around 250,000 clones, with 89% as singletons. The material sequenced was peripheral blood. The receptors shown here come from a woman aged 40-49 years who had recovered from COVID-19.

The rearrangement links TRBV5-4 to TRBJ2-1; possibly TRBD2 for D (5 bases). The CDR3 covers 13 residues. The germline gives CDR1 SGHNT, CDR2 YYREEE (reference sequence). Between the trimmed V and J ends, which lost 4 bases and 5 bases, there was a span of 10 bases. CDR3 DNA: TGTGCCAGCAGCCGGGGAGTGGACAATGAGCAGTTCTTC. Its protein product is CASSRGVDNEQFF.

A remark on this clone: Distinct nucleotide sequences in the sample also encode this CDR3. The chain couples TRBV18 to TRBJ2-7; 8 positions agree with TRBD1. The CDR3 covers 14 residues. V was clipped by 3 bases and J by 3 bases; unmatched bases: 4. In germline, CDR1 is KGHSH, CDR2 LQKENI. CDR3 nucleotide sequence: TGTGCCAGCTCACCCCTAGGACAGGGCTACGAGCAGTACTTC. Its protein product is CASSPLGQGYEQYF.

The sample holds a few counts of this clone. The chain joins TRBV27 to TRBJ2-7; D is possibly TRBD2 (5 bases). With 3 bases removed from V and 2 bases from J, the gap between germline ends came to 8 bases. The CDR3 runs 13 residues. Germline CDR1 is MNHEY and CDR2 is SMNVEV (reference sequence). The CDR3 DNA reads TGTGCCAGCAGTTTTGAGGGCCCCTACGAGCAGTACTTC. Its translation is CASSFEGPYEQYF.

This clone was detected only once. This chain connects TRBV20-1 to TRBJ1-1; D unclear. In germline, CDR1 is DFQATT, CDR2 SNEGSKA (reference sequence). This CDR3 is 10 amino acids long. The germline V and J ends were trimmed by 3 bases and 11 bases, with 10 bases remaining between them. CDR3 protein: CSASADLAFF. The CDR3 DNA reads TGCAGTGCTAGCGCCGACTTGGCTTTCTTT.

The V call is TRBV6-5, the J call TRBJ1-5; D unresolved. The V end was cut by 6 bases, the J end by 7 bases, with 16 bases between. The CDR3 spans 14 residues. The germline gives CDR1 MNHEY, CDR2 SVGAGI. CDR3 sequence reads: CASSWVEGGQPQHF. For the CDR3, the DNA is TGTGCCAGCAGCTGGGTTGAGGGAGGCCAGCCCCAGCATTTT.

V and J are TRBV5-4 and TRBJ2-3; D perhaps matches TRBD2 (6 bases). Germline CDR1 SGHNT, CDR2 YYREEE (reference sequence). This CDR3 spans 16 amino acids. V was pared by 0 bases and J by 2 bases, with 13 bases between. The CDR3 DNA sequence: TGTGCCAGCAGCTTGGGTTCGGGAGCGAACACAGATACGCAGTATTTT. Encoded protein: CASSLGSGANTDTQYF.

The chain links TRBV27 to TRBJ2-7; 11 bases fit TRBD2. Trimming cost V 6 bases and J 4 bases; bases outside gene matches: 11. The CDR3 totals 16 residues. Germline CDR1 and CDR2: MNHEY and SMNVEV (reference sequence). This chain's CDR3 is CASSPILAGGFYEQYF. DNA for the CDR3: TGTGCCAGCAGCCCTATCCTAGCGGGAGGTTTTTACGAGCAGTACTTC.

CDR3 sequence: CASSLEGGDYEQYF. CDR3 coding DNA: TGTGCCAGCAGCTTGGAGGGAGGAGACTACGAGCAGTACTTC. This chain joins TRBV5-4 and TRBJ2-7, with D maybe TRBD2 (6 bases). V lost 0 bases to trimming and J lost 3 bases, with 10 bases between them. The CDR3 has 14 residues. CDR1 and CDR2 (germline): SGHNT, YYREEE (reference sequence).

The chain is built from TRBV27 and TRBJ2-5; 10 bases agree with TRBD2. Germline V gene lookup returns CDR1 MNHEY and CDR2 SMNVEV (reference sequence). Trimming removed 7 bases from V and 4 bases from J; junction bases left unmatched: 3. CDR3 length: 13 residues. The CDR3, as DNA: TGTGCCAGCAAGCGGGAGGGCGGAGAGACCCAGTACTTC. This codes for CASKREGGETQYF.

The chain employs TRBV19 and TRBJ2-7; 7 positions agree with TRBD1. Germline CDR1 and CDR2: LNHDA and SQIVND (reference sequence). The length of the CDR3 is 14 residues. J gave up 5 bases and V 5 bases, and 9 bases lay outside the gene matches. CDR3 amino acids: CASSVRQGADEQYF. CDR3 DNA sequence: TGTGCCAGTAGTGTTCGACAGGGAGCGGACGAGCAGTACTTC.

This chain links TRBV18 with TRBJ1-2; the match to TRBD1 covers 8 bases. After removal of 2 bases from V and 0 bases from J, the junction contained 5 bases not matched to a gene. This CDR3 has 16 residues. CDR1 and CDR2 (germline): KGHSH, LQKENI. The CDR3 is CASSPATGDANYGYTF. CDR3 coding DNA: TGTGCCAGCTCACCAGCGACAGGGGACGCTAACTATGGCTACACCTTC.

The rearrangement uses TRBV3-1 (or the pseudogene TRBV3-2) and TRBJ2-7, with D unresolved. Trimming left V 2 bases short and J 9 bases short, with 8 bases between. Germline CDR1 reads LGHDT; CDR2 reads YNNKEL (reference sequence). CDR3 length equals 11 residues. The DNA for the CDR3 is TGTGCCAGCAGCCAATCCTCGGGGCAGTACTTC. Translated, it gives CASSQSSGQYF.

This chain's CDR3 is CASSQDQLVSEQYF. DNA of the CDR3: TGCGCCAGCAGCCAAGATCAACTAGTGAGCGAGCAGTACTTC. V is TRBV4-1 and J is TRBJ2-7; D might be TRBD2 (5 bases). From germline, CDR1 is MGHRA and CDR2 YSYEKL. The CDR3 length is 14 residues. V lost 0 bases to trimming and J lost 6 bases, with 12 bases between them.

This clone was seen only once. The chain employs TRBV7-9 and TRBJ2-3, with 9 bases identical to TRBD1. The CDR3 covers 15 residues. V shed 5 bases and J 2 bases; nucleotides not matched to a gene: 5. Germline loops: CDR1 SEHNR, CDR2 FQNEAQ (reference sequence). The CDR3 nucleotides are TGTGCCAGCAGCCCGGGGACAGGGCCCACAGATACGCAGTATTTT. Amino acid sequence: CASSPGTGPTDTQYF.

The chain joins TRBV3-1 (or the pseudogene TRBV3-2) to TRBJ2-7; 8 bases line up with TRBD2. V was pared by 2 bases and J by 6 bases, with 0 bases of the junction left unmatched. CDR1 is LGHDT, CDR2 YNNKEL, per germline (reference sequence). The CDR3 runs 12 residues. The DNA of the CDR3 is TGTGCCAGCAGCCAACGGGGGGGCGAGCAGTACTTC. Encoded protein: CASSQRGGEQYF.

The CDR3 sequence is CASSPQQGSYEQYF. DNA of the CDR3: TGTGCCAGCAGCCCCCAACAGGGGTCCTACGAGCAGTACTTC. This chain connects TRBV3-1 (or the pseudogene TRBV3-2) to TRBJ2-7; TRBD1 matches 7 bases. Germline-derived CDR1 and CDR2 are LGHDT and YNNKEL (reference sequence). CDR3 length equals 14 residues. Trimming took 4 bases from V and 1 from J; bases not matched to a gene: 4.

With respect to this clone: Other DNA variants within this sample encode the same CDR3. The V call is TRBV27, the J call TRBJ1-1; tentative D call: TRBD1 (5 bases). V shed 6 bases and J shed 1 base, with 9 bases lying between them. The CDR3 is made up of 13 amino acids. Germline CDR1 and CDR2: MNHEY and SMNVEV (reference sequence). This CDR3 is CASRRTGNTEAFF. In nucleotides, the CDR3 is TGTGCCAGCAGGCGAACAGGGAACACTGAAGCTTTCTTT.

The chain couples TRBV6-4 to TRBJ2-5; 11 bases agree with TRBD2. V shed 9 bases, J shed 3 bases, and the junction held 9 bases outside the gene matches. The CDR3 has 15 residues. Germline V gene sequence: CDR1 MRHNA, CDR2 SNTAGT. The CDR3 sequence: CARDGTSGKKETQYF. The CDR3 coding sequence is TGTGCCAGGGACGGGACTAGCGGAAAAAAAGAGACCCAGTACTTC.

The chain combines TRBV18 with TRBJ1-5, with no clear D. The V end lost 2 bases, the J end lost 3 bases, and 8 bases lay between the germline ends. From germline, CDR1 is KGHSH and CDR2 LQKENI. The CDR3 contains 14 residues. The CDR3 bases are TGTGCCAGCTCACCAGAAGCGGCCAATCAGCCCCAGCATTTT. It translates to CASSPEAANQPQHF.

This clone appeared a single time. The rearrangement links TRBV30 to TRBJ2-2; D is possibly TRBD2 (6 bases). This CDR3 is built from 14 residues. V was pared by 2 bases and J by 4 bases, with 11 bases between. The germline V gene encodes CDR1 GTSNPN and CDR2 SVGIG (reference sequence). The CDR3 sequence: CAWSLTSLTGELFF. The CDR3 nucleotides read TGTGCCTGGAGTTTGACTAGTCTCACCGGGGAGCTGTTTTTT. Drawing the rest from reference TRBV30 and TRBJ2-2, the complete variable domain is SQTIHQWPATLVQPVGSPLSLECTVEGTSNPNLYWYRQAAGRGLQLLFYSVGIGQISSEVPQNLSASRPQDRQFILSSKKLLLSDSGFYLCAWSLTSLTGELFFGEGSRLTVL.

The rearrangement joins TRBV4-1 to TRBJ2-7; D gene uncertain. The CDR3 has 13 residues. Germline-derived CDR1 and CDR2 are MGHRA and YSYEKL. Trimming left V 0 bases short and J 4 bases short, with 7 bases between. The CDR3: CASSQDGLYEQYF. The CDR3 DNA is TGCGCCAGCAGCCAAGACGGTCTTTACGAGCAGTACTTC.

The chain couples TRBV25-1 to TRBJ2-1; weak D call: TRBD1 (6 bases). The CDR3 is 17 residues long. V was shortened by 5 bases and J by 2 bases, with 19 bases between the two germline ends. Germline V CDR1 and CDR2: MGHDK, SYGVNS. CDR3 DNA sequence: TGTGCCAGCAGTAGAGGGGGTTTTGGGGTTCCCTACAATGAGCAGTTCTTC. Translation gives CASSRGGFGVPYNEQFF.

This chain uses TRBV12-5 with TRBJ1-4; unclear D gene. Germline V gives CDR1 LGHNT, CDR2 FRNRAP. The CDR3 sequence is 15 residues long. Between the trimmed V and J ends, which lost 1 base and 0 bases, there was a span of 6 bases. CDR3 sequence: CASGLGDATNEKLFF. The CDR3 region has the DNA TGTGCTAGTGGTTTGGGAGATGCAACTAATGAAAAACTGTTTTTT.